Below are 28 T cell receptor beta chains sequenced from a single sample in a study of T cell repertoires in MIS-A myocarditis. TCRdb keeps only in-frame clones here, not all; method: immunoSEQ multiplex PCR. The sample yields about 11,000 clones, about 83% seen once. Sequenced: right ventricle heart tissue obtained at autopsy. These receptors originate from a man in his late teens or twenties with fulminant myocarditis from multisystem inflammatory syndrome in adults (MIS-A) after COVID-19.

Only a few counts were recorded for this clone. This CDR3 is CASSPGTASNQPQHF. CDR3 coding DNA: TGTGCCAGTAGTCCTGGGACAGCTAGCAATCAGCCCCAGCATTTT. J is TRBJ1-5 and V is TRBV19; 7 bases line up with TRBD1. The germline gives CDR1 LNHDA, CDR2 SQIVND (reference sequence). The V gene end was trimmed by 5 bases and the J gene end by 0 bases; junction bases not matched to a gene: 4. CDR3 length: 15 amino acids. Drawing the rest from reference TRBV19 and TRBJ1-5, the complete variable domain is DGGITQSPKYLFRKEGQNVTLSCEQNLNHDAMYWYRQDPGQGLRLIYYSQIVNDFQKGDIAEGYSVSREKKESFPLTVTSAQKNPTAFYLCASSPGTASNQPQHFGDGTRLSIL.

The chain uses TRBV27 and TRBJ1-2; no reliable D call. The ends were cut back, 11 bases at V and 0 bases at J, with 13 bases in the middle. The CDR3 covers 13 residues. Germline V gene lookup returns CDR1 MNHEY and CDR2 SMNVEV (reference sequence). The CDR3 nucleotides are TGTGCCTCTGCAGGCTTTGCTAACTATGGCTACACCTTC. Translation gives CASAGFANYGYTF.

The J gene is TRBJ2-1, the V gene TRBV5-1; 14 bases are shared with TRBD2. With V trimmed by 4 bases and J by 1 base, 4 bases remained unmatched. The CDR3 runs 17 residues. CDR1 SGHRS and CDR2 YFSETQ come from the germline V gene. The CDR3 reads CASSRLAGGQSYNEQFF. DNA for the CDR3: TGCGCCAGCAGCCGACTAGCGGGGGGGCAGTCCTACAATGAGCAGTTCTTC.

The chain couples TRBV7-3 to TRBJ2-1; perhaps TRBD2 as D (6 bases). The V gene lost 3 bases and the J gene lost 10 bases, with 19 bases spanning the gap. Per the germline V gene, CDR1 is SGHTA and CDR2 is FQGTGA. The length of the CDR3 is 15 residues. The CDR3 is CASSLGDSNVQEQFF. In DNA, the CDR3 is TGTGCCAGCAGCTTGGGGGACTCCAACGTTCAGGAGCAGTTCTTC.

V is TRBV7-9 and J is TRBJ1-3, with TRBD1 as a possible D gene (5 bases). The V gene lost 1 base and the J gene lost 2 bases, with 15 bases spanning the gap. The length of the CDR3 is 17 residues. The V gene's germline CDR1 is SEHNR and CDR2 FQNEAQ (reference sequence). The CDR3 nucleotides are TGTGCCAGCAGCTTAGAGGGGTCCCCCCTGGCTGGAAACACCATATATTTT. This translates into CASSLEGSPLAGNTIYF.

This clone was detected only once. This chain joins TRBV9 and TRBJ1-4; 7 bases align to TRBD1. The CDR3 is made up of 16 amino acids. With 3 bases clipped from V and 8 bases from J, the junction kept 13 bases outside the gene matches. Germline V gene sequence: CDR1 SGDLS, CDR2 YYNGEE. The CDR3 DNA reads as TGTGCCAGCAGCGGAGACCCGACAGGGTCTGCGGAAAAACTGTTTTTT. Translation: CASSGDPTGSAEKLFF.

The V call is TRBV10-3, the J call TRBJ1-5; 9 bases are a match to TRBD1. Germline V lookup: CDR1 ENHRY, CDR2 SYGVKD. The CDR3 spans 19 residues. V dropped 3 bases and J dropped 0; count of bases not matched to a gene: 12. The CDR3 region is CAISDDRGEDLYSNQPQHF. The DNA of the CDR3 is TGTGCCATCAGTGACGACAGGGGGGAAGACCTCTATAGCAATCAGCCCCAGCATTTT.

This chain links TRBV10-3 with TRBJ1-1; no definite D call. Germline-derived CDR1 and CDR2 are ENHRY and SYGVKD. V lost 10 bases and J lost 11, with 14 bases in between. The CDR3 is made up of 10 amino acids. The CDR3 DNA reads TGTGCCACCCCCCGCGCCCCCGCTTTCTTT. The encoded protein is CATPRAPAFF.

The DNA for the CDR3 is TGTGCCAGCAGTGAAGGAGCTGGGGTAGCGGAAGTTCAAGAGCAGTTCTTC. Translation: CASSEGAGVAEVQEQFF. The chain is built from TRBV27 and TRBJ2-1; TRBD2 is a possible D gene (6 bases). V shed 5 bases and J shed 10 bases, with 27 bases lying between them. CDR3 length: 17 residues. CDR1 and CDR2 from the germline V gene are MNHEY and SMNVEV (reference sequence).

The chain combines TRBV5-1 with TRBJ2-4; TRBD1 aligns across 7 bases. Germline lookup yields CDR1 SGHRS and CDR2 YFSETQ. This CDR3 is 13 amino acids long. The V gene end was trimmed by 0 bases and the J gene end by 7 bases; junction bases not matched to a gene: 1. The DNA of the CDR3 is TGCGCCAGCAGCTTGGAGGGGGCGAACATTCAGTACTTC. Amino acid sequence: CASSLEGANIQYF.

V and J are TRBV6-5 and TRBJ1-1; no clear D. The CDR3 is 13 amino acids. The germline V gene has CDR1 MNHEY and CDR2 SVGAGI. Trimming removed 3 bases at V and 4 bases at J, with 9 bases between. CDR3 in DNA: TGTGCCAGCAGTTATCGACCGTCCACTGAAGCTTTCTTT. Its protein is CASSYRPSTEAFF.

The rearrangement joins TRBV9 to TRBJ2-2, with D uncertain. Trimming took off 0 bases at V and 3 bases at J, with 9 bases between the two ends. Germline CDR1 and CDR2: SGDLS and YYNGEE. The CDR3 is 15 amino acids. CDR3 protein: CASSVGGRHTGELFF. The DNA for the CDR3 is TGTGCCAGCAGCGTAGGCGGCAGACACACCGGGGAGCTGTTTTTT.

This clone was recorded a few times. The V and J genes are TRBV18 and TRBJ1-4; 9 bases agree with TRBD1. The CDR3 runs to 18 residues. The V gene end was trimmed by 2 bases and the J gene end by 8 bases; junction bases not matched to a gene: 15. The V gene's germline CDR1 is KGHSH and CDR2 LQKENI. CDR3 bases: TGTGCCAGCTCACCATCCTCGGGACAGGGTGACCTAGGGGAAAAACTGTTTTTT. Amino acids: CASSPSSGQGDLGEKLFF.

In nucleotides, the CDR3 is TGTGCCAGCAGCCAAGGGGTTAGGACTGAAGCTTTCTTT. Translated: CASSQGVRTEAFF. The J gene is TRBJ1-1, the V gene TRBV14; D remains unclear. V lost 1 base, J lost 5 bases, and 8 bases lay in between. Germline-derived CDR1 and CDR2 are SGHDN and FVKESK. This CDR3 region has 13 residues.

CDR3 sequence reads: CASSQIGGDREMGYTF. CDR3 DNA: TGCGCCAGCAGCCAGATTGGGGGGGACAGAGAGATGGGCTACACCTTC. The genes are TRBV4-1 and TRBJ1-2; TRBD1 agrees at 7 bases. The ends lost 3 bases at V and 8 bases at J; junction bases unmatched: 15. The length of the CDR3 is 16 residues. Germline CDR1 is MGHRA and CDR2 is YSYEKL.

This clone was observed a handful of times. The V call is TRBV27, the J call TRBJ2-7, with 12 bases lining up with TRBD2. Germline CDR1 is MNHEY and CDR2 is SMNVEV (reference sequence). CDR3 length: 16 residues. V lost 6 bases and J lost 0; bases outside the gene matches: 6. The CDR3 region is CASRGTSGSSSYEQYF. The CDR3 coding sequence is TGTGCCAGCAGGGGGACTAGCGGGTCGAGCTCCTACGAGCAGTACTTC.

This clone has only a few counts. The chain employs TRBV28 and TRBJ2-3; TRBD1 agrees at 11 bases. Trimming took 6 bases from V and 5 from J; bases not matched to a gene: 4. CDR1 and CDR2 from the germline V gene are MDHEN and SYDVKM. The CDR3 has 14 amino acids. The CDR3 sequence is CASRGTGGGDTQYF. As DNA, the CDR3 is TGTGCCAGCAGGGGGACAGGGGGAGGAGATACGCAGTATTTT.

The sample holds a few counts of this clone. The chain links TRBV2 to TRBJ2-7; 11 nucleotides agree with TRBD2. The CDR3 runs to 15 residues. Losses at the gene ends were 6 bases for V and 2 bases for J; bases not matched to a gene: 6. Germline V gene sequence: CDR1 SNHLY, CDR2 FYNNEI. CDR3 sequence: CASSPKGLAAYEQYF. Written as DNA, the CDR3 is TGTGCCAGCAGCCCGAAGGGACTAGCGGCCTACGAGCAGTACTTC. The full variable domain, rest sourced from reference TRBV2 and TRBJ2-7, is EPEVTQTPSHQVTQMGQEVILRCVPISNHLYFYWYRQILGQKVEFLVSFYNNEISEKSEIFDDQFSVERPDGSNFTLKIRSTKLEDSAMYFCASSPKGLAAYEQYFGPGTRLTVT.

The rearrangement uses TRBV7-6 and TRBJ1-2; weak D call: TRBD1 (5 bases). Germline-derived CDR1 and CDR2 are SGHVS and FNYEAQ. V dropped 5 bases and J dropped 5 bases, with 15 bases sitting between them. The CDR3 has 14 residues. Written as DNA, the CDR3 is TGTGCCAGCAGCCCCCTAGGGACCGCTTATGGCTACACCTTC. Encoded protein: CASSPLGTAYGYTF.

This clone has only a few counts. CDR3 DNA: TGTGCCAGCAGTCCTATAGCGGCCTCTGGCAAGACCCAGTACTTC. This codes for CASSPIAASGKTQYF. The rearrangement uses TRBV28 and TRBJ2-5; D might be TRBD2 (6 bases). The CDR3 runs to 15 residues. Germline CDR1 MDHEN, CDR2 SYDVKM. Trimming pared 5 bases from V and 6 bases from J, leaving 19 bases between.

This chain links TRBV28 with TRBJ1-1, with unresolved D. V shed 5 bases and J shed 2 bases, with 9 bases lying between them. The CDR3 extends over 13 amino acids. Germline lookup yields CDR1 MDHEN and CDR2 SYDVKM. The DNA of the CDR3 is TGTGCCAGCAGTCCGTGGGATAACACTGAAGCTTTCTTT. Translation: CASSPWDNTEAFF.

A few counts support this clone. The chain joins TRBV7-8 to TRBJ2-1, with 7 bases that match TRBD2. Trimming took 2 bases from V and 5 from J; bases not matched to a gene: 6. The CDR3 has 15 residues. Germline V lookup: CDR1 SGHVS, CDR2 FQNEAQ. CDR3 DNA: TGTGCCAGCAGCTTACGCGGGGGTACCCACAATGAGCAGTTCTTC. This sequence encodes CASSLRGGTHNEQFF.

The chain uses TRBV12-3 or TRBV12-4 and TRBJ1-1; D unresolved. There are 11 residues in the CDR3. V was clipped by 5 bases and J by 5 bases, with 6 bases between them. CDR3 protein: CASSRGTEAFF. The CDR3 region has the DNA TGTGCCAGCAGTAGAGGTACTGAAGCTTTCTTT.

The V and J genes are TRBV2 and TRBJ2-1; possibly TRBD2 for D (5 bases). CDR1 is SNHLY, CDR2 FYNNEI, per germline. The V and J ends lost 7 bases and 4 bases respectively, with 11 bases between them. The CDR3 length is 13 residues. The CDR3 spells CASTTGRYNEQFF. CDR3 in DNA: TGTGCCAGCACCACGGGGAGATACAATGAGCAGTTCTTC.

The rearrangement links TRBV28 to TRBJ1-1; no reliable D call. Germline CDR1 and CDR2: MDHEN and SYDVKM. Trimming pared 8 bases from V and 2 bases from J, leaving 15 bases between. The CDR3 loop spans 14 amino acids. The CDR3 reads CASHQWDTNTEAFF. The CDR3 DNA sequence: TGTGCCAGCCATCAATGGGATACAAACACTGAAGCTTTCTTT.

The genes are TRBV7-2 and TRBJ2-5; D is perhaps TRBD1 (6 bases). CDR1 and CDR2 (germline): SGHTA, FQGNSA. This CDR3 region has 13 residues. Between the trimmed V and J ends, which lost 5 bases and 7 bases, there was a span of 14 bases. CDR3 nucleotides: TGTGCCAGCAGCCCAGTACAGGGTCGGACCCAGTACTTC. Translating gives CASSPVQGRTQYF.

This chain uses TRBV14 with TRBJ2-3; 10 bases are a match to TRBD2. The CDR3 extends over 19 amino acids. Germline V CDR1 and CDR2: SGHDN, FVKESK. Unmatched junction bases numbered 17, after V lost 4 bases and J lost 4 bases. The CDR3 sequence is CASSPTFQTVAGGADTQYF. DNA for the CDR3: TGTGCCAGCAGCCCTACTTTCCAAACCGTAGCGGGAGGTGCAGATACGCAGTATTTT. Supplemented by reference TRBV14 and TRBJ2-3, the full variable domain reads EAGVTQFPSHSVIEKGQTVTLRCDPISGHDNLYWYRRVMGKEIKFLLHFVKESKQDESGMPNNRFLAERTGGTYSTLKVQPAELEDSGVYFCASSPTFQTVAGGADTQYFGPGTRLTVL.

Here the CDR3 reads CASSSWAGYEQYF. The CDR3 coding sequence is TGTGCCAGCAGTTCCTGGGCGGGCTACGAGCAGTACTTC. The chain links TRBV6-2 or TRBV6-3 to TRBJ2-7; TRBD2 might be the D (5 bases). The CDR3 is made up of 13 amino acids. CDR1 and CDR2 from the germline V gene are MNHEY and SVGEGT. Trimming took off 4 bases at V and 3 bases at J, with 10 bases between the two ends.